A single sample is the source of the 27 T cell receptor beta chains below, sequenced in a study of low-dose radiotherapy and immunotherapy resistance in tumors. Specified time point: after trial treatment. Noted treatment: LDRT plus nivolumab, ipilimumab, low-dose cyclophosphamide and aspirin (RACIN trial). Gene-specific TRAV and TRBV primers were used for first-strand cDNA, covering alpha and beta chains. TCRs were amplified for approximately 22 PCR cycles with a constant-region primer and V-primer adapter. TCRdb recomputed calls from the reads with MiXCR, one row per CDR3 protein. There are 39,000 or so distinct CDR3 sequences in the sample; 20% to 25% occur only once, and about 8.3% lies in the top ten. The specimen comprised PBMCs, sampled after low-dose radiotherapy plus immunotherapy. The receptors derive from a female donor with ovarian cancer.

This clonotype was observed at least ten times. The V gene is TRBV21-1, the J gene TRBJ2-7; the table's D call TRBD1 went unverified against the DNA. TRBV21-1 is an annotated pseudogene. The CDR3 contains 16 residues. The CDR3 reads CASSSPPGQGADEQYF. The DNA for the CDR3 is TGTGCCAGCAGCTCCCCCCCGGGACAGGGGGCGGACGAGCAGTACTTC.

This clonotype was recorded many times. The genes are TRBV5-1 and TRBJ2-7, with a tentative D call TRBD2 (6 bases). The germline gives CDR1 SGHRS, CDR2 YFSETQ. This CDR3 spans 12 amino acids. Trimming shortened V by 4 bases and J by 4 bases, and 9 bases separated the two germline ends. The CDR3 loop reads CASSPEGYEQYF. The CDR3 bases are TGCGCCAGCAGCCCGGAGGGGTACGAGCAGTACTTC. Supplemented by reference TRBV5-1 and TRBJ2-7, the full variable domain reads KAGVTQTPRYLIKTRGQQVTLSCSPISGHRSVSWYQQTPGQGLQFLFEYFSETQRNKGNFPGRFSGRQFSNSRSEMNVSTLELGDSALYLCASSPEGYEQYFGPGTRLTVT.

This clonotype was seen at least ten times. The CDR3 DNA follows: TGTGCCAGCAGCATCGACAGTTCACCTCGGGGCACCATATATTTT. It is translated as CASSIDSSPRGTIYF. The chain employs TRBV7-2 and TRBJ1-3, with D possibly matching TRBD1 (5 bases). V lost 5 bases and J lost 9, with 20 bases in between. The CDR3 has 15 amino acids. Germline assignment: CDR1 SGHTA and CDR2 FQGNSA.

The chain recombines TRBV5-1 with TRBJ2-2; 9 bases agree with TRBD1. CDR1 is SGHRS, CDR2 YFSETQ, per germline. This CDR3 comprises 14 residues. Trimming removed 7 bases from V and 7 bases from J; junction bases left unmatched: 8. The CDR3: CASYTGGANGELFF. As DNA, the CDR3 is TGCGCCAGCTACACAGGGGGCGCGAACGGGGAGCTGTTTTTT.

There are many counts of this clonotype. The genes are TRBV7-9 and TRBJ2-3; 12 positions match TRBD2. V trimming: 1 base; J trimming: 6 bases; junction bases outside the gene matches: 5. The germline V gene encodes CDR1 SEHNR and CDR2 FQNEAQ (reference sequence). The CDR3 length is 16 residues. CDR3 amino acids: CASSLGLAGAGDTQYF. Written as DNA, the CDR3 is TGTGCCAGCAGCTTAGGACTAGCGGGGGCCGGGGATACGCAGTATTTT.

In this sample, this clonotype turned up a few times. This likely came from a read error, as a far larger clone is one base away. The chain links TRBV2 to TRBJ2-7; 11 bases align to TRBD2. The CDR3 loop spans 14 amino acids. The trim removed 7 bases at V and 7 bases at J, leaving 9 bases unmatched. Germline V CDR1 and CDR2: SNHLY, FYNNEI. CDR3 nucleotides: TGTGCCAGCATGGGGCTAGCGGGAGGTCATGAGCAGTACTTC. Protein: CASMGLAGGHEQYF.

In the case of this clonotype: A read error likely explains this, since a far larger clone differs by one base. The CDR3 bases are TGTGCCAGCAGCTTCCGACGAGGGTACGAGCAGTTCTTC. It specifies CASSFRRGYEQFF. This sequence joins TRBV11-2 and TRBJ2-1; possible D gene TRBD2, 5 bases. V was cut by 3 bases and J by 10 bases, with 13 bases left in between. Germline V lookup: CDR1 SGHAT, CDR2 FQNNGV. The CDR3 has 13 amino acids.

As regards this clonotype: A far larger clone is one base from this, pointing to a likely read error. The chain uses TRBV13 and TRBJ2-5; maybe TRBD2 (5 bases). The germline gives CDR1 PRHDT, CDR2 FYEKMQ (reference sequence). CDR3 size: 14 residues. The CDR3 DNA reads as TGTGCCAGCAATAGGCTAGCCGTCCAAGAGGCCCAGTACTTC. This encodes CASNRLAVQEAQYF.

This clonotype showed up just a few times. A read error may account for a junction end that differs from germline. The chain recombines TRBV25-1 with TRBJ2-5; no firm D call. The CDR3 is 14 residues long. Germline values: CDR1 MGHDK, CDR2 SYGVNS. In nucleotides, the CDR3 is TGTGCCAGCAGTGATATAGACGGCCAAAAGACCCAGTACTTC. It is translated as CASSDIDGQKTQYF.

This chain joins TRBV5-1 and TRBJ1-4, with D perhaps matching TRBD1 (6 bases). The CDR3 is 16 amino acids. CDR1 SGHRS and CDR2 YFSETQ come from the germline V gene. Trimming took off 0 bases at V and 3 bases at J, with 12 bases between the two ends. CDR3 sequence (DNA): TGCGCCAGCAGCTTGGACGGAAGACAGGCTAATGAAAAACTGTTTTTT. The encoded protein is CASSLDGRQANEKLFF.

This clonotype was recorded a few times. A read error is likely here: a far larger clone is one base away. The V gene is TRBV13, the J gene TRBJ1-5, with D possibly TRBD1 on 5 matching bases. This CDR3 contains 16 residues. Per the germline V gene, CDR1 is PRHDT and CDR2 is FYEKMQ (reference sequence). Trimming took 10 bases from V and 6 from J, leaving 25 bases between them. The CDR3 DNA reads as TGTGCCAACAGTTTTGGGGTACGCGGCGGGGGTCAGCCCCAGCATTTT. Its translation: CANSFGVRGGGQPQHF.

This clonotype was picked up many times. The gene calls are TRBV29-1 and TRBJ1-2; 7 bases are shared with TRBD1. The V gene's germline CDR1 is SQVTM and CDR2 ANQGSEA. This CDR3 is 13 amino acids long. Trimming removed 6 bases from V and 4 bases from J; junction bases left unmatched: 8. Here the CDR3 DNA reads TGCAGCGTCACCACAGGGGTAGGCTATGGCTACACCTTC. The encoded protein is CSVTTGVGYGYTF.

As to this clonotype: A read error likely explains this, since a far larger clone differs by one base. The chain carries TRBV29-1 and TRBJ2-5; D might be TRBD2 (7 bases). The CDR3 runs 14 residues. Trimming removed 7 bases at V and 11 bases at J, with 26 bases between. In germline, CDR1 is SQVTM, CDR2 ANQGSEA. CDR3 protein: CSARLGGASNEQYF. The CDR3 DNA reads TGCAGCGCCCGGTTGGGGGGGGCCTCCAATGAGCAGTACTTC.

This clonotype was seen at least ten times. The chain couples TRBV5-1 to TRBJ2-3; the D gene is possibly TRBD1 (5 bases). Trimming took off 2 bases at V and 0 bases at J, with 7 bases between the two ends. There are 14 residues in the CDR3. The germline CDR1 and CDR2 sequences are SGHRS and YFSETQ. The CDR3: CASSFRTSTDTQYF. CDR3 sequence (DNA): TGCGCCAGCAGCTTCAGGACAAGCACAGATACGCAGTATTTT.

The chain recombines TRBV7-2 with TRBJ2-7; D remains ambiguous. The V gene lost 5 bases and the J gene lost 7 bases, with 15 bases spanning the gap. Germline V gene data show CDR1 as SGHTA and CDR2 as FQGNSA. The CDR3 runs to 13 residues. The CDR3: CASSLTSVGEQYF. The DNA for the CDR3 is TGTGCCAGCAGCCTAACGAGCGTGGGTGAGCAGTACTTC. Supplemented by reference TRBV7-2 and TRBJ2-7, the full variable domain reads GAGVSQSPSNKVTEKGKDVELRCDPISGHTALYWYRQSLGQGLEFLIYFQGNSAPDKSGLPSDRFSAERTGGSVSTLTIQRTQQEDSAVYLCASSLTSVGEQYFGPGTRLTVT.

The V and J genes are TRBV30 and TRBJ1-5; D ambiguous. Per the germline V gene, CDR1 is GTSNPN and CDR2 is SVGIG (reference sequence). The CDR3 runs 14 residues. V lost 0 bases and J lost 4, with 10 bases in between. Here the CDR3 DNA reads TGTGCCTGGAGTGTACGAGGACCTAATCAGCCCCAGCATTTT. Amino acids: CAWSVRGPNQPQHF.

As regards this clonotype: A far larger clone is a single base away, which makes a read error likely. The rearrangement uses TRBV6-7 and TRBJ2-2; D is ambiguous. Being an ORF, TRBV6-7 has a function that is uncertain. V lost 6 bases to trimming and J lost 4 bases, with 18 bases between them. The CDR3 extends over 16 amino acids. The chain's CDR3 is CASRDPMRTLTGELFF. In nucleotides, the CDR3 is TGTGCCAGCAGAGACCCGATGAGGACCCTCACCGGGGAGCTGTTTTTT.

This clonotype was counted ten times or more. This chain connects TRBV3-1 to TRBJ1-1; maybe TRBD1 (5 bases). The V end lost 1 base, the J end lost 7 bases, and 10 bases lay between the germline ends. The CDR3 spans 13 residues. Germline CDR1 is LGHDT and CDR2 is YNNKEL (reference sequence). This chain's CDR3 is CASSQGQGLEAFF. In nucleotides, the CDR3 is TGTGCCAGCAGCCAAGGTCAGGGACTTGAAGCTTTCTTT.

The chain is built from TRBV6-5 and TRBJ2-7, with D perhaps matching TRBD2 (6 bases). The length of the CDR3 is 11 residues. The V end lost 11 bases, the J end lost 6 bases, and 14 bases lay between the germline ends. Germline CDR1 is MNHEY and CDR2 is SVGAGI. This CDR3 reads CAGGGGVEQYF. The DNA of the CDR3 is TGTGCCGGAGGTGGAGGGGTCGAGCAGTACTTC.

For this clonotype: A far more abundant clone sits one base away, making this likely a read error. In DNA form, the CDR3 reads TGCGCCAGCAGCGCGGGGCGCGGGATGGGGGAGCAGTTCTTC. Protein: CASSAGRGMGEQFF. The chain uses TRBV5-1 and TRBJ2-1, with D tentatively TRBD2 (6 bases). V was cut by 4 bases and J by 10 bases, with 18 bases left in between. Germline V CDR1 and CDR2: SGHRS, YFSETQ. This CDR3 has 14 amino acids.

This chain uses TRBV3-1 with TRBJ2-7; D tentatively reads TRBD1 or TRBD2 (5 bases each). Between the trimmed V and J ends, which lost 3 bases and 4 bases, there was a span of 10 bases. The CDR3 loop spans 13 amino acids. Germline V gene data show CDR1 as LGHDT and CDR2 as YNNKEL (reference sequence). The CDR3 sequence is CASSQRGMYEQYF. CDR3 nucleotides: TGTGCCAGCAGCCAGAGGGGAATGTACGAGCAGTACTTC.

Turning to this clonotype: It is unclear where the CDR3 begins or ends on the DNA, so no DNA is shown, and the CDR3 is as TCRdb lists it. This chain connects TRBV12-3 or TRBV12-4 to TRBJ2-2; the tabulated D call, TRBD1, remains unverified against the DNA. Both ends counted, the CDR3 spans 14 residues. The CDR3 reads CASRLNTGELFFFF.

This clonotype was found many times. Here the CDR3 reads CASSQTGGDTEAFF. In nucleotides, the CDR3 is TGCGCCAGCAGCCAGACAGGGGGGGATACTGAAGCTTTCTTT. This chain joins TRBV4-1 and TRBJ1-1; 9 nucleotides align to TRBD1. Trimming cost V 3 bases and J 5 bases; bases outside gene matches: 4. This CDR3 spans 14 amino acids. Germline lookup yields CDR1 MGHRA and CDR2 YSYEKL.

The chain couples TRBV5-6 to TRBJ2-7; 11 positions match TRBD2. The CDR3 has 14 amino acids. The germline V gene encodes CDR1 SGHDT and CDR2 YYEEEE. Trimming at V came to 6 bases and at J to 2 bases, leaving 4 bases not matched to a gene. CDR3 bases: TGTGCCAGCACTAAACTAGCGGGAGCCTACGAGCAGTACTTC. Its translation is CASTKLAGAYEQYF.

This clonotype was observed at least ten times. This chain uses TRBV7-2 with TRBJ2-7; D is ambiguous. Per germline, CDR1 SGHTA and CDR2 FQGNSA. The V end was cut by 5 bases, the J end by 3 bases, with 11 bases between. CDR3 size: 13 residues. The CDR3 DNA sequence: TGTGCCAGCAGCCCCCTGGATAACTACGAGCAGTACTTC. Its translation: CASSPLDNYEQYF.

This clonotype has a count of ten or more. CDR3 residues: CASRRGQTFTDTQYF. CDR3 DNA: TGTGCCAGCAGGAGGGGACAGACCTTCACAGATACGCAGTATTTT. V is TRBV6-1 and J is TRBJ2-3; 7 nucleotides align to TRBD1. The length of the CDR3 is 15 residues. The V segment lost 6 bases and the J segment 2 bases; nucleotides outside the gene matches: 8. The germline CDR1 and CDR2 sequences are MNHNS and SASEGT.

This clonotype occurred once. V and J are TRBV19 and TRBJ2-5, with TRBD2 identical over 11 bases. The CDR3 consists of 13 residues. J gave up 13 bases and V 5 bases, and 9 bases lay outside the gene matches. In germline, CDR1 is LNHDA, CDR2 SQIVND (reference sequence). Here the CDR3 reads CASSPLAGGFAYF. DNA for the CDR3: TGTGCCAGTAGTCCTCTAGCGGGAGGCTTTGCGTACTTC.